This T cell receptor beta chain came from a study of control samples from healthy donors and cancer patients. The ends were cut back, 0 bases at V and 11 bases at J, with 8 bases in the middle. This CDR3 comprises 12 residues. Germline V lookup: CDR1 LNHNV, CDR2 YYDKDF (reference sequence). Assay: immunoSEQ multiplex PCR; the TCRdb copy retains only in-frame clones and omits some. The sample comprises 160,000 or so clones, roughly 94% of which are singletons, and approximately 14% rests with the top ten. Material: PBMCs. The rearrangement uses TRBV15 and TRBJ2-1, with D uncertain. The TCR comes from a man between 60 and 70 years old with colorectal cancer. The CDR3 protein is CATSRETRKQFF. In DNA form, the CDR3 reads TGTGCCACCAGCAGAGAGACACGAAAGCAGTTCTTC.